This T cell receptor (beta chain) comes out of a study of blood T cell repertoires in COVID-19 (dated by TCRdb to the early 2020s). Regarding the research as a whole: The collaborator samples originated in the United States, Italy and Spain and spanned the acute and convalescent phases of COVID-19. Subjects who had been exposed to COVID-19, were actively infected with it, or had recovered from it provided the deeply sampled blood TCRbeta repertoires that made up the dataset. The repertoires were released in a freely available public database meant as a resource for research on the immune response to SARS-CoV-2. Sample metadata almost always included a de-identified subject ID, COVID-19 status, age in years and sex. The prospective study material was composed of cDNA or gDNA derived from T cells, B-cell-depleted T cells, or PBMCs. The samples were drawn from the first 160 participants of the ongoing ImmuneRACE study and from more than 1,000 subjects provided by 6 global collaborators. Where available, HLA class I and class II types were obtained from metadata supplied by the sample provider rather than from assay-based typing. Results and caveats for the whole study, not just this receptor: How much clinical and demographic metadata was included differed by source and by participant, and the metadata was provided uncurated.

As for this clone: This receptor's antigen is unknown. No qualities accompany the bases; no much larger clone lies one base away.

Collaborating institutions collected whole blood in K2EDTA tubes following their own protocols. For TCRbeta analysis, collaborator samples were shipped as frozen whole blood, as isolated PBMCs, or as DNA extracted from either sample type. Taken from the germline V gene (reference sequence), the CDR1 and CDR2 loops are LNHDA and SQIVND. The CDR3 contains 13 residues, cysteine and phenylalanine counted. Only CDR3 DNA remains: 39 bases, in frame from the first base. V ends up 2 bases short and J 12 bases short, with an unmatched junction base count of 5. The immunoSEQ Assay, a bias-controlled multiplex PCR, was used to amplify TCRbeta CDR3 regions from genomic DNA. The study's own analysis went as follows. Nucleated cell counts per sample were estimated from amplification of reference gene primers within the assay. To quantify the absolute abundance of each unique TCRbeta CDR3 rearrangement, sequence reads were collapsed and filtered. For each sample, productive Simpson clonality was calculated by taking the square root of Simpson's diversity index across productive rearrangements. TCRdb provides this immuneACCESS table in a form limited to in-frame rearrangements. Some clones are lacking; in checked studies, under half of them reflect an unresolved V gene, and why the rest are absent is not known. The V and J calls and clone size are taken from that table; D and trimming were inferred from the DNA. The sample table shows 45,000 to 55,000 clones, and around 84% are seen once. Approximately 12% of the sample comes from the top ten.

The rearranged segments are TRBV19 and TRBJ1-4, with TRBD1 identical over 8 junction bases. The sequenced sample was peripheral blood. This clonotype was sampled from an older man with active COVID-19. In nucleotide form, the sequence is TGTGCCAGTAGTATATCCGCACAGGGGGAACTGTTTTTT. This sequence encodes CASSISAQGELFF.